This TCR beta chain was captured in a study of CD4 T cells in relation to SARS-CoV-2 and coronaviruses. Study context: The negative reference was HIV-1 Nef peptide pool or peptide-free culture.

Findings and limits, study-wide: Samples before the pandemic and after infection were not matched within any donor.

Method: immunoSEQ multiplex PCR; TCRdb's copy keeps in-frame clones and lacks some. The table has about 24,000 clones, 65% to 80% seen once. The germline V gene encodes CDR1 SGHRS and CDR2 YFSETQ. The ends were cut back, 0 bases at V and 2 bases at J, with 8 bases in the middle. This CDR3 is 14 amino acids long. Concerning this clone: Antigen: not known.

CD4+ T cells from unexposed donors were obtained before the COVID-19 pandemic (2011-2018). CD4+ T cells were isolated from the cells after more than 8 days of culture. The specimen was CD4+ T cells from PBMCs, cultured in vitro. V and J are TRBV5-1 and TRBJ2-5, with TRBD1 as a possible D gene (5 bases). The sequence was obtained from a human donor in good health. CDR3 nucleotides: TGCGCCAGCAGCTTGGGACAGCTTCAAGAGACCCAGTACTTC. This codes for CASSLGQLQETQYF.